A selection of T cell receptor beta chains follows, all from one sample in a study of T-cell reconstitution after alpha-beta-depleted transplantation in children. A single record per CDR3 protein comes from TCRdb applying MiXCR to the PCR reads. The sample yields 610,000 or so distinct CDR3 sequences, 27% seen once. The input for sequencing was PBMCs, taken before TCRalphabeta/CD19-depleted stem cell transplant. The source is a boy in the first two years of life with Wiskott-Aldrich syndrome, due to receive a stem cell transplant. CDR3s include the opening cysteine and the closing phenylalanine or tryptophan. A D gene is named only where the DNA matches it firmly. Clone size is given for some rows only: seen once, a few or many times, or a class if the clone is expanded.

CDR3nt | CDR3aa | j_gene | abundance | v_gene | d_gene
TGTGCCAGCAGCTTTGACAGGGGGGGACCCACTGAAGCTTTCTTT | CASSFDRGGPTEAFF | TRBJ1-1 | NA | TRBV7-8 | TRBD1
TGTGCCAGCGAAGCGGCGGAGAGCACAGATACGCAGTATTTT | CASEAAESTDTQYF | TRBJ2-3 | NA | TRBV2 | NA
TGCAGTGCTAGCGGGAGTCTCGACGAGCAGTACTTC | CSASGSLDEQYF | TRBJ2-7 | many | TRBV20-1 | NA
TGTGCCACCAGTGATAACCCTTGGACAGTTGGAAGCACAGATACGCAGTATTTT | CATSDNPWTVGSTDTQYF | TRBJ2-3 | NA | TRBV24-1 | NA
TGTGCCAGCAGCCCAGACATCAGGGTCCTGTTGAACACTGAAGCTTTCTTT | CASSPDIRVLLNTEAFF | TRBJ1-1 | NA | TRBV5-4 | NA
TGCGCCAGCAGCGGGCGGACAGGGGGCGTGAGAACAGCTTCTGAAGCTTTCTTT | CASSGRTGGVRTASEAFF | TRBJ1-1 | few | TRBV5-1 | TRBD1
TGCAGCGTTGGATTTGGGAGGGACACTGAAGCTTTCTTT | CSVGFGRDTEAFF | TRBJ1-1 | NA | TRBV29-1 | NA
TGCGCCAGCAGCTTGTGGACGGGCTACGAGCAGTACTTC | CASSLWTGYEQYF | TRBJ2-7 | NA | TRBV5-1 | NA
TGTGCCAGCAGCGATCGGGGTGGAGGGGCCAACGTCCTGACTTTC | CASSDRGGGANVLTF | TRBJ2-6 | many | TRBV4-2 | NA
TGTGCCAGCAGCAAACAGGACAGGCCTAGTCAGCCCCAGCATTTT | CASSKQDRPSQPQHF | TRBJ1-5 | NA | TRBV21-1 | NA
TGTGCCAGCAGTTTGGGGGGTACCGGGAGACTAAACATTCAGTACTTC | CASSLGGTGRLNIQYF | TRBJ2-4 | few | TRBV28 | NA
TGTGCCAGCAGTTTAACTCTCGGTGACAGGGGGAAGAACGAGCAGTACTTC | CASSLTLGDRGKNEQYF | TRBJ2-7 | NA | TRBV28 | TRBD1
TGTGCCAGCAGCGTACTTACCGGTAAATACGAGCAGTACTTC | CASSVLTGKYEQYF | TRBJ2-7 | few | TRBV9 | NA
TGCGCCAGCAGCTTACCAGGTTCAGACGAGCAGTACTTC | CASSLPGSDEQYF | TRBJ2-7 | few | TRBV5-1 | NA
TGTGCCAGCAGTTTAGGACAGGCCGTGGGGGAGACCCAGTACTTC | CASSLGQAVGETQYF | TRBJ2-5 | NA | TRBV12-3/TRBV12-4 | NA
TGTGCCAGCAGTTACGGGACTAGCGGAGAGACCCAGTACTTC | CASSYGTSGETQYF | TRBJ2-5 | few | TRBV6-5 | TRBD2
TGTGCCAGCAGCTTCGGACCTCAGCCCCAGCATTTT | CASSFGPQPQHF | TRBJ1-5 | NA | TRBV7-9 | NA
TGTGCCAGCAGCCTTATGGGCGTTCTGAACACTGAAGCTTTCTTT | CASSLMGVLNTEAFF | TRBJ1-1 | NA | TRBV7-2 | NA
TGCGCCAGCGCCAACAGGGGGCGAAATGAAAAACTGTTTTTT | CASANRGRNEKLFF | TRBJ1-4 | few | TRBV5-1 | TRBD1
TGTGCCAGCTCAGGACTAGCGGTTAGCTCCTACAATGAGCAGTTCTTC | CASSGLAVSSYNEQFF | TRBJ2-1 | few | TRBV18 | TRBD2
TGCGCCAGCAGCCGGGACAACTCCTACAATGAGCAGTTCTTC | CASSRDNSYNEQFF | TRBJ2-1 | few | TRBV5-1 | NA
TGTGCCAGCAGTTACTTTCAGGGAGGGACCGGGGAGCTGTTTTTT | CASSYFQGGTGELFF | TRBJ2-2 | NA | TRBV6-5 | TRBD2
TGTGCCAGCAAACAGGGACTCCAGAACACTGAAGCTTTCTTT | CASKQGLQNTEAFF | TRBJ1-1 | NA | TRBV6-1 | NA
TGTGCCAGCAGTCGAGGACTAGCTAGTGAGCAGTTCTTC | CASSRGLASEQFF | TRBJ2-1 | NA | TRBV12-3/TRBV12-4 | TRBD2
TGTGCCAGCAGTTATTCATCGGCGGGAGGGTCCTACGAGCAGTACTTC | CASSYSSAGGSYEQYF | TRBJ2-7 | NA | TRBV6-9 | TRBD2
TGCGCCAGCAGCCAAGGACAGGGGGCAAGACATGGGGCCAACGTCCTGACTTTC | CASSQGQGARHGANVLTF | TRBJ2-6 | NA | TRBV4-1 | TRBD1
TGTGCCAGCAGTACCCTCACTAGCAATGAGCAGTTCTTC | CASSTLTSNEQFF | TRBJ2-1 | NA | TRBV6-6 | NA
TGCGCCAGCAGCCATACTAGCGTGTACCAAGAGACCCAGTACTTC | CASSHTSVYQETQYF | TRBJ2-5 | NA | TRBV5-1 | TRBD2
TGCGCCAGCAGCCAAGAGAGTTGGGGGAGCTCCTATAATTCACCCCTCCACTTT | CASSQESWGSSYNSPLHF | TRBJ1-6 | few | TRBV4-1 | NA
TGCAGTGCTAGTCTTACAGGCTCTGGCTACACCTTC | CSASLTGSGYTF | TRBJ1-2 | many | TRBV20-1 | NA
TGTGCCAGCAAAGGAGGGAGGACTAGCGGGAGCGCAGAGTACTTC | CASKGGRTSGSAEYF | TRBJ2-7 | few | TRBV2 | TRBD2
TGTGCCAGCAGCCCGACACTTTACAATGAGCAGTTCTTC | CASSPTLYNEQFF | TRBJ2-1 | NA | TRBV12-3/TRBV12-4 | NA
TGCAGCGTTTACGGGGGCACAGATACGCAGTATTTT | CSVYGGTDTQYF | TRBJ2-3 | NA | TRBV29-1 | NA
TGCAGTGCCACTCTAGCGGGAGGCACCGGGGAGCTGTTTTTT | CSATLAGGTGELFF | TRBJ2-2 | NA | TRBV20-1 | TRBD2
TGTGCCAGCAGTTTACGGCTAGGTGTACCAGATACGCAGTATTTT | CASSLRLGVPDTQYF | TRBJ2-3 | few | TRBV12-3/TRBV12-4 | NA
TGTGCCAGCAGTTTCGTTCGGGGTAGCACAGATACGCAGTATTTT | CASSFVRGSTDTQYF | TRBJ2-3 | NA | TRBV28 | NA
TGCGCCAGCAGCGTCGTCTTGAACACTGAAGCTTTCTTT | CASSVVLNTEAFF | TRBJ1-1 | NA | TRBV5-1 | NA
TGTGCCTGGAGTGTACGACAGGGGACTGAAGCTTTCTTT | CAWSVRQGTEAFF | TRBJ1-1 | few | TRBV30 | TRBD1
TGCAGTGCTAGAGATCCACTAGCGGGATTGGAGACCCAGTACTTC | CSARDPLAGLETQYF | TRBJ2-5 | NA | TRBV20-1 | TRBD2
TGTGCCAGCAATCTTAACCAAAGGGGGAGCAATCAGCCCCAGCATTTT | CASNLNQRGSNQPQHF | TRBJ1-5 | NA | TRBV28 | NA
TGCGCCAGCCAGGGGATAGCAGGGGGCAGAGAGACCCAGTACTTC | CASQGIAGGRETQYF | TRBJ2-5 | few | TRBV5-1 | TRBD1
TGTGCCAGCAGTTGGGGACTAGATGTCAATGAGCAGTTCTTC | CASSWGLDVNEQFF | TRBJ2-1 | NA | TRBV12-3/TRBV12-4 | TRBD2
TGCGCCAGCAGCCAAGATTCCGGACTAGCGGGATTTGGGCAGTTCTTC | CASSQDSGLAGFGQFF | TRBJ2-1 | few | TRBV4-1 | TRBD2
TGCGCCAGCAGCCAAGGGGAGGGGGCGAGAGGAAACACCATATATTTT | CASSQGEGARGNTIYF | TRBJ1-3 | NA | TRBV4-1 | TRBD1
TGTGCCAGCAGCATATTACAGGGGGGACGCACAGATACGCAGTATTTT | CASSILQGGRTDTQYF | TRBJ2-3 | few | TRBV11-2 | TRBD1
TGTGCCACCAGCCAAGATCGGACCGGACAGTATTTT | CATSQDRTGQYF | TRBJ2-3 | once | TRBV3-1 | NA
TGTGCCAGCAGTATATCCAGCGGCTACAATGAGCAGTTCTTC | CASSISSGYNEQFF | TRBJ2-1 | NA | TRBV9 | NA
TGTGCCAGCAGATCAGGGGAGGGGAGGCGTGAGACCCAGTACTTC | CASRSGEGRRETQYF | TRBJ2-5 | NA | TRBV12-3/TRBV12-4 | NA
TGTGCCAGCAGACCAGATCCGGGACTTTACTACGAGCAGTACTTC | CASRPDPGLYYEQYF | TRBJ2-7 | NA | TRBV28 | NA
TGTGCCAGCAGCGGGGGACTAGCTGGGAAGTGGGTCACCGGGGAGCTGTTTTTT | CASSGGLAGKWVTGELFF | TRBJ2-2 | NA | TRBV9 | TRBD2
TGTGCCAGCTGGACGACAGGGGACTCCTACGAGCAGTACTTC | CASWTTGDSYEQYF | TRBJ2-7 | few | TRBV28 | TRBD1
TGCGCCAGCAGCCAAGAGAGTCTAGCGGGAGTCAATGAGCAGTTCTTC | CASSQESLAGVNEQFF | TRBJ2-1 | few | TRBV4-1 | TRBD2
TGCGCCAGCAGCTTTGGCAGTTTTACGGATACGCAGTATTTT | CASSFGSFTDTQYF | TRBJ2-3 | NA | TRBV5-1 | NA
TGTGCCAGCAGCTTAATAGCGGATGCCCTTTACGAGCAGTACTTC | CASSLIADALYEQYF | TRBJ2-7 | few | TRBV7-8 | NA
TGCAGTGCTAGTAGGAGCGGGGGAGGACTAGCGGGATTTTACGAGCAGTACTTC | CSASRSGGGLAGFYEQYF | TRBJ2-7 | few | TRBV20-1 | TRBD2